Listed below are T cell receptor beta chains from one sample, sequenced in a study of blood T cells in healthy people across ages. One entry per CDR3 protein, called by TCRdb with MiXCR from the 5' RACE reads. The data hold 1,800,000 or so distinct CDR3 sequences, with 39% observed a single time. The sequencing input was blood. These receptors all come from a human donor in good health. CDR3s include the opening cysteine and the closing phenylalanine or tryptophan. Clone size, where shown, is once, few, many, or a class for clones that have expanded.

abundance,v_gene,j_gene,CDR3aa
NA,TRBV9,TRBJ1-6,CASSVGDSLSSPLHF
few,TRBV4-2,TRBJ2-3,CASSQDRGWGKGTDTQYF
few,TRBV12-3/TRBV12-4,TRBJ2-5,CASSFTSGGAETQYF
few,TRBV29-1,TRBJ2-1,CSVEDPREQFF
NA,TRBV30,TRBJ2-5,CAWNPDRRYETQYF
NA,TRBV4-1,TRBJ1-2,CASSQVGSGDGYTF
NA,TRBV4-3,TRBJ2-7,CASSHGHRVPPDEQYF
NA,TRBV4-1,NA,CASGPSSGGHLYEQYF
many,TRBV5-1,TRBJ2-5,CASSLVLAETQYF
NA,TRBV10-3,TRBJ2-7,CAIRGQDNPYEQYF
few,TRBV5-1,TRBJ2-3,CASSSPPGRIFTDTQYF
once,TRBV20-1,TRBJ2-3,CSARDRAWRDTDTQYF
few,TRBV10-3,TRBJ2-7,CAISYRDSYEQYF
NA,TRBV2,TRBJ2-3,CASNLQGAGADTQYF
NA,TRBV12-3/TRBV12-4,TRBJ2-3,CASSPGLEHTDTQYF
NA,TRBV7-9,TRBJ2-2,CASRPQGMRTGELFF
NA,TRBV29-1,TRBJ1-1,CSAGLLGTEAFF
few,TRBV12-3/TRBV12-4,TRBJ2-4,CASSRYITSGGALVKNIQYF
NA,TRBV12-3/TRBV12-4,TRBJ2-5,CASSLEIVKTQYF
few,TRBV5-4,TRBJ2-7,CASSSPTGRVNYEQYF
NA,TRBV6-6,TRBJ2-7,CASSYALPGASSYEQYF
NA,TRBV9,TRBJ2-3,CASSVETGRSTDTQYF
few,TRBV11-2,TRBJ1-2,CASSFQPRGFYGYTF
NA,TRBV7-2,TRBJ2-5,CASSMTSGGPQETQYF
NA,TRBV7-9,TRBJ2-5,CASSLWSGLGETQYF
few,TRBV4-1,TRBJ2-7,CASSQESIGGTDYEQYF
NA,TRBV12-3/TRBV12-4,TRBJ1-6,CASSSRGQGLSPLHF
NA,TRBV20-1,TRBJ1-2,CSATGPWGHTF
NA,TRBV20-1,NA,CSIDSPGRRETQYF
many,TRBV5-6,TRBJ2-7,CASSSLAASEYF
NA,TRBV24-1,TRBJ1-2,CATSEINYGYTF
NA,TRBV12-3/TRBV12-4,TRBJ2-2,CASIPGLAGTGELFF
NA,TRBV3-1,TRBJ2-3,CASSPSAGDTDTQYF
NA,TRBV4-1,TRBJ2-1,CASSQGWGYEQFF
NA,TRBV27,TRBJ2-5,CASTLRGRQGVSQETQYF
NA,TRBV7-9,TRBJ1-4,CASSLSAQGREKLFF
few,TRBV6-2/TRBV6-3,TRBJ1-2,CASSYGTRVDYTF
NA,TRBV20-1,NA,CSNLGGTMETQYF
NA,TRBV12-3/TRBV12-4,TRBJ2-3,CASTPNGGALTDTQYF
NA,TRBV14,TRBJ1-5,CASSQDEDRGNQPQHF
NA,TRBV13,TRBJ2-7,CASSLRSPGQGAYEQYF
many,TRBV27,TRBJ1-2,CASSLDRGLGYTF
NA,TRBV12-3/TRBV12-4,TRBJ2-6,CASRMDRGDSGANVLTF
NA,TRBV4-1,TRBJ2-5,CASSQEGDRQETQYF
NA,TRBV20-1,TRBJ2-4,CSARDRRVAKNIQYF
NA,TRBV20-1,TRBJ2-1,CSADLTSGGAGSYNEQFF
NA,TRBV20-1,TRBJ2-3,CSARGEFGDTQYF